Each of the 5 T cell receptor beta chains below was sequenced from the same sample in a study of tissue T cells after allogeneic stem cell transplantation. Time point given: mouse harvest day 7 after allogeneic transplant. Tail vein injection delivered 10^7 T-cell-depleted bone marrow cells and 10^6 splenic CD5+ T cells. Profiling relied on immunoSEQ multiplex PCR, and the TCRdb table lists in-frame clones only, not all of them. The sample holds around 4,500 clones, around 64% seen once. The sequencing sample was made of spleen. Source of these receptors: a female BALB/c mouse given C57BL/6 T cells with graft-versus-host disease after an allogeneic hematopoietic cell transplant.

A word on this clone: Mismatch with germline at one junction end may stem from a read error. Each gene name is a mouse one. The read terminates 1 residue ahead of where the CDR3 ends, so the germline J gene completes it. The chain has TRBV26 and TRBJ1-4; D gene ambiguous. The CDR3 length is 14 residues. CDR1 KGHPV and CDR2 FQNQEV come from the germline V gene (reference sequence). This CDR3 is CVSSLYISNERLFF. The DNA read from the CDR3 is TGTGTCAGCAGTCTTTACATTTCCAACGAAAGATTATTT.

Only a few counts were recorded for this clone. Gene names and germline refer to mouse. The DNA ends 1 residue before the CDR3 does, and the rest of the CDR3 is filled in from the germline J gene. The chain links TRBV13-3 to TRBJ2-3, with D perhaps TRBD2 (6 bases). V was cut by 5 bases and J by 3 bases, with 7 bases left in between. Germline V gene data show CDR1 as NNHDY and CDR2 as SYVADS. The CDR3 loop spans 12 amino acids. The CDR3 DNA, read in part, is TGTGCCAGCAGGTGGGGGGCAGAAACGCTGTAT. This translates into CASRWGAETLY. The CDR3 in its entirety is CASRWGAETLYF.

This clone was counted between two and nine times. Gene names are the mouse ones. The read halts 1 residue ahead of the CDR3 end, with the missing end drawn from the germline J gene. The V call is TRBV1, the J call TRBJ2-4; 13 bases are shared with TRBD2. J gave up 6 bases and V 5 bases, and 5 bases lay outside the gene matches. Germline V gene sequence: CDR1 NSQYPW, CDR2 LRSPGD (reference sequence). The CDR3 covers 15 residues. CDR3 protein: CTCSTGLGGPNTLYF. The part of the CDR3 DNA that was read is TGCACCTGCAGTACAGGACTGGGGGGGCCGAACACCTTGTAC.

Points on this clone: All gene names here are mouse names. The observed sequence ends 1 residue before the CDR3 terminus, with the missing tail filled in from the germline J gene. V usage is TRBV16 and J usage is TRBJ2-4, with TRBD2 matching over 9 bases. In germline, CDR1 is SGHSA, CDR2 FRNQAP. The CDR3 contains 15 residues. Trimming cost V 1 base and J 1 base; bases outside gene matches: 0. The sequenced part of the CDR3 DNA is TGTGCAAGCAGCTTAGGACTGGGGGGTCAAAACACCTTGTAC. It yields the protein CASSLGLGGQNTLY. The full CDR3 reads CASSLGLGGQNTLYF.

This clone was counted between two and nine times. Genes here carry mouse names. The CDR3 end lies 1 residue beyond the end of the read and is filled in from the germline J gene. The chain has TRBV13-3 and TRBJ2-2; D is unresolved. V gave up 6 bases and J gave up 0 bases, with 6 bases separating them. The CDR3 contains 13 residues. Germline assignment: CDR1 NNHDY and CDR2 SYVADS. The CDR3 bases that were read are TGTGCCAGCACTGACCCAAACACCGGGCAGCTCTAC. This gives the protein CASTDPNTGQLY. The CDR3, in full, reads CASTDPNTGQLYF.